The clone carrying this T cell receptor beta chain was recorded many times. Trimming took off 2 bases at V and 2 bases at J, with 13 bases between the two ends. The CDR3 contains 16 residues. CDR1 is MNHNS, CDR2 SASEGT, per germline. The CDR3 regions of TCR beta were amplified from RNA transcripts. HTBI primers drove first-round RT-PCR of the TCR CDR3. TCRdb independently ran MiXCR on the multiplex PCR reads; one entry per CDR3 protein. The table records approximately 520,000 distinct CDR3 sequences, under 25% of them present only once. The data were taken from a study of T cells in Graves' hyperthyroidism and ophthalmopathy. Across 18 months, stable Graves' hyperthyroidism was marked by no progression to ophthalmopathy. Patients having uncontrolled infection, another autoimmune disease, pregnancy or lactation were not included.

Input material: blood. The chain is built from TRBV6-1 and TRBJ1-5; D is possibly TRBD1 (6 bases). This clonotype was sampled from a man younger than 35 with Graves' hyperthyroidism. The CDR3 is CASSERGTMRNQPQHF. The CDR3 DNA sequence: TGTGCCAGCAGTGAAAGGGGGACAATGCGCAATCAGCCCCAGCATTTT.